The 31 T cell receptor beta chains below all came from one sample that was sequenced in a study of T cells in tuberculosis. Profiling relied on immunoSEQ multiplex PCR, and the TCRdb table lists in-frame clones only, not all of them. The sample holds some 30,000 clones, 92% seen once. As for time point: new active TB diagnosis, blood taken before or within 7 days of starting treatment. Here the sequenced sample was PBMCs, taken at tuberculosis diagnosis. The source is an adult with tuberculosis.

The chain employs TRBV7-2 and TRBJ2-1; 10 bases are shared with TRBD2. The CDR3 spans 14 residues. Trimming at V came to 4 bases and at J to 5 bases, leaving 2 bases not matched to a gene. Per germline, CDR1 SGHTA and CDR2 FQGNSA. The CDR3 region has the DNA TGTGCCAGCAGCTCTCTAGCGGGAGACAATGAGCAGTTCTTC. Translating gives CASSSLAGDNEQFF.

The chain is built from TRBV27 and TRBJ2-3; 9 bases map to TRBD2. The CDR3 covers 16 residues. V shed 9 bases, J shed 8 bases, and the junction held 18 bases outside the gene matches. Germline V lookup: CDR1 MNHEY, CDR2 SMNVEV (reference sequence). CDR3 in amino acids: CASGFRSGGTGATQYF. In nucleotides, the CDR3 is TGTGCCAGTGGTTTTCGGAGCGGGGGGACCGGCGCTACGCAGTATTTT.

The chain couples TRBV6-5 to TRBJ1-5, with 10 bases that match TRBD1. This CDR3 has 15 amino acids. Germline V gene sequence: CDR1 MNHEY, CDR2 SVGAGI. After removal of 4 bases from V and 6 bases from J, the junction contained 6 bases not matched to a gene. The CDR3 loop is CASSSGTGVGQPQHF. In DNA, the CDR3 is TGTGCCAGCAGTTCCGGGACAGGGGTAGGTCAGCCCCAGCATTTT.

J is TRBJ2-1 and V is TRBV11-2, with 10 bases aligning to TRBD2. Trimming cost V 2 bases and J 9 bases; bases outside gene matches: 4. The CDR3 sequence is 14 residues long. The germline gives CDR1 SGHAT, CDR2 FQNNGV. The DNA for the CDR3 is TGTGCCAGCAGCTTACTCCTAGCGGGAGCTGAGCAGTTCTTC. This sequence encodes CASSLLLAGAEQFF.

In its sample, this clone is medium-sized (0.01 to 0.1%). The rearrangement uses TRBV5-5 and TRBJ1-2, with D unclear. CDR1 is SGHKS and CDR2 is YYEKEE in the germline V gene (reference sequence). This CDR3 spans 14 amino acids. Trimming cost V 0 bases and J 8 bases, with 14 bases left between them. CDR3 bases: TGTGCCAGCAGCTTGGGGCACCCGACCGGGGGCTACACCTTC. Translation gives CASSLGHPTGGYTF.

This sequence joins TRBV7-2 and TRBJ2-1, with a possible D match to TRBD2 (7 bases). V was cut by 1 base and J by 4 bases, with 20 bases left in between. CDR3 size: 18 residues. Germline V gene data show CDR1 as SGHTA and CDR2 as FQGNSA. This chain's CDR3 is CASSLGVILGGLYNEQFF. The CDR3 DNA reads TGTGCCAGCAGCTTAGGTGTGATTTTGGGGGGGCTATACAATGAGCAGTTCTTC.

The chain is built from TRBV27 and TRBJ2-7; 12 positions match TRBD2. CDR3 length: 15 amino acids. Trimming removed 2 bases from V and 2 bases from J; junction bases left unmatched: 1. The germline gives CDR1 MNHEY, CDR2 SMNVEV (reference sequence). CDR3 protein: CASSLLAGGPYEQYF. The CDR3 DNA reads TGTGCCAGCAGTTTACTAGCGGGAGGGCCCTACGAGCAGTACTTC.

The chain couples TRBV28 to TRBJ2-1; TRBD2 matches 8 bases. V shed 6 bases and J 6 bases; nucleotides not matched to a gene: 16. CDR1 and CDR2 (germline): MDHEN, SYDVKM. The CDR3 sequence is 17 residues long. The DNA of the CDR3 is TGTGCCAGCAGCCCAATTAGGGGGACTAGGGTGGGCAATGAGCAGTTCTTC. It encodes CASSPIRGTRVGNEQFF.

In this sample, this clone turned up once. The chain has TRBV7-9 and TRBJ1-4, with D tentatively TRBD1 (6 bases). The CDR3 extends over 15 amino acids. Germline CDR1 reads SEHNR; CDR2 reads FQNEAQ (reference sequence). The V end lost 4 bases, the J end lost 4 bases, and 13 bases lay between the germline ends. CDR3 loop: CASSWQGKDNEKLFF. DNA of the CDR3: TGTGCCAGCAGCTGGCAGGGGAAAGATAATGAAAAACTGTTTTTT.

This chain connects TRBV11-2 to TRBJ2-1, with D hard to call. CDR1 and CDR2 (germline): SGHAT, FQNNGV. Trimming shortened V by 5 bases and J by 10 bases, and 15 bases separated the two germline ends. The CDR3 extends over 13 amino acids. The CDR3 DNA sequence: TGTGCCAGCAGCCCTAGTTGGAGCGTCGAGCAGTTCTTC. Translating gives CASSPSWSVEQFF. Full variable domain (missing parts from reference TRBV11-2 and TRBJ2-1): EAGVAQSPRYKIIEKRQSVAFWCNPISGHATLYWYQQILGQGPKLLIQFQNNGVVDDSQLPKDRFSAERLKGVDSTLKIQPAKLEDSAVYLCASSPSWSVEQFFGPGTRLTVL.

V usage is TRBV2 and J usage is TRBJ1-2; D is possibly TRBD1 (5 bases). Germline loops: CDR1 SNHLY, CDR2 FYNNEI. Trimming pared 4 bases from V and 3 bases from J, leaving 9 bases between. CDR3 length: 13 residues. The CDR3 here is CASSVGADYGYTF. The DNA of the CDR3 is TGTGCCAGCAGTGTAGGGGCCGACTATGGCTACACCTTC.

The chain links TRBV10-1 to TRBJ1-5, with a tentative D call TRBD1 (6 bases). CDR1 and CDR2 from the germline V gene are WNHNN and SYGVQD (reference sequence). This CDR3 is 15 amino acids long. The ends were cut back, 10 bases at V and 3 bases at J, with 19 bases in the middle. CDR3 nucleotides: TGCGCCACCCGGACTCAACAGGGAAACAATCAGCCCCAGCATTTT. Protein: CATRTQQGNNQPQHF.

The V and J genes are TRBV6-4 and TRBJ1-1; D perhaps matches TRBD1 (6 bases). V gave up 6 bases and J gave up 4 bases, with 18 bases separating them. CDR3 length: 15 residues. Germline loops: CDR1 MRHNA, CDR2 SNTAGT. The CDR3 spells CASSNHWGGGTEAFF. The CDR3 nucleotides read TGTGCCAGCAGCAACCACTGGGGGGGCGGCACTGAAGCTTTCTTT.

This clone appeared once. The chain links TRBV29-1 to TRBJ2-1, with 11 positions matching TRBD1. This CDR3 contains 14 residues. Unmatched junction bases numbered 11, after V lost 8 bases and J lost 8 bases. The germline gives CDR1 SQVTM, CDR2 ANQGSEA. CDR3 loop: CSIGGQGARDEQFF. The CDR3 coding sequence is TGCAGCATTGGAGGACAGGGGGCGCGGGATGAGCAGTTCTTC.

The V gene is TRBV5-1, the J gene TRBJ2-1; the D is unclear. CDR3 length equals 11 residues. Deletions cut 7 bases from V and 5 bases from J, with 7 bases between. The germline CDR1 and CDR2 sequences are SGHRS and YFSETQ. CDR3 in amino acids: CASWLHNEQFF. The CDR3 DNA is TGCGCCAGCTGGCTCCACAATGAGCAGTTCTTC.

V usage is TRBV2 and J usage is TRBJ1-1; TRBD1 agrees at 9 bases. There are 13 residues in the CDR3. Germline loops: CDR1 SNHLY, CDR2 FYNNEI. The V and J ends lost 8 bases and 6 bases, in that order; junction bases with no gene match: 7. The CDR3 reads CASLLGQGSEAFF. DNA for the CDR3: TGTGCCAGCCTCCTAGGACAGGGGTCTGAAGCTTTCTTT.

The CDR3 DNA reads as TGTGCCAGCTCACCAGGGACTAGCTACGAGCAGTACTTC. As protein: CASSPGTSYEQYF. J is TRBJ2-7 and V is TRBV18, with 8 positions matching TRBD2. The CDR3 length is 13 residues. The V and J ends lost 2 bases and 3 bases, in that order; junction bases with no gene match: 0. Germline CDR1 and CDR2: KGHSH and LQKENI. The full variable domain, with the rest looked up from reference TRBV18 and TRBJ2-7, is NAGVMQNPRHLVRRRGQEARLRCSPMKGHSHVYWYRQLPEEGLKFMVYLQKENIIDESGMPKERFSAEFPKEGPSILRIQQVVRGDSAAYFCASSPGTSYEQYFGPGTRLTVT.

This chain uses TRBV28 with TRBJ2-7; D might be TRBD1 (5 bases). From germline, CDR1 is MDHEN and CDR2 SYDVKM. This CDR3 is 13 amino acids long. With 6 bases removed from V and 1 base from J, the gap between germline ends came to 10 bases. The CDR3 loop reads CASSLQVSYEQYF. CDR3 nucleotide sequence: TGTGCCAGCAGCCTACAGGTGTCCTACGAGCAGTACTTC. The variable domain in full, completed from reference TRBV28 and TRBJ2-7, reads DVKVTQSSRYLVKRTGEKVFLECVQDMDHENMFWYRQDPGLGLRLIYFSYDVKMKEKGDIPEGYSVSREKKERFSLILESASTNQTSMYLCASSLQVSYEQYFGPGTRLTVT.

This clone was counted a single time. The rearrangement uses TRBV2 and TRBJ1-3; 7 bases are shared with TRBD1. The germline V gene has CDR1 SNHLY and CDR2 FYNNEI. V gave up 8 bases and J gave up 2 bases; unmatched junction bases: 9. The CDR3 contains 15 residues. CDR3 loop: CASSGTGAPGNTIYF. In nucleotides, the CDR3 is TGTGCCAGCTCAGGAACAGGGGCCCCTGGAAACACCATATATTTT.

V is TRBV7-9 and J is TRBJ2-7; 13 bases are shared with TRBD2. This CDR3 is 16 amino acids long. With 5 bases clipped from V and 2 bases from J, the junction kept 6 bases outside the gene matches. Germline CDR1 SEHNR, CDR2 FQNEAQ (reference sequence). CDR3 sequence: CASSVRTSGRAYEQYF. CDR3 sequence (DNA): TGTGCCAGCAGCGTTCGAACTAGCGGGAGGGCCTACGAGCAGTACTTC.

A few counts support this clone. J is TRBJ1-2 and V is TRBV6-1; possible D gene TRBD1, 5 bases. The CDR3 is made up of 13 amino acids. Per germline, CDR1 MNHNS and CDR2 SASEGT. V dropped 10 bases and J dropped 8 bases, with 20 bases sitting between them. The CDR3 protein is CATVGDPEGGYTF. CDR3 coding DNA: TGTGCCACCGTCGGGGACCCGGAGGGCGGCTACACCTTC.

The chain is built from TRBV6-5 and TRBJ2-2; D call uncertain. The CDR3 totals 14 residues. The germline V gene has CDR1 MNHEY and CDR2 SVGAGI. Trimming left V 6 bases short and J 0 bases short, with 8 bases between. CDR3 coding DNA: TGTGCCAGCAGAGCTGGTACGAACACCGGGGAGCTGTTTTTT. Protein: CASRAGTNTGELFF.

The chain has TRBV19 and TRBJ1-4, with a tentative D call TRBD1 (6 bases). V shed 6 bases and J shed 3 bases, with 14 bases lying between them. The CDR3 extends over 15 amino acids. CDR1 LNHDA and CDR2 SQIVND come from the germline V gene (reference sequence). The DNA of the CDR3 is TGTGCCAGTAGCCCTAGGGACAAGTCTAATGAAAAACTGTTTTTT. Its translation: CASSPRDKSNEKLFF.

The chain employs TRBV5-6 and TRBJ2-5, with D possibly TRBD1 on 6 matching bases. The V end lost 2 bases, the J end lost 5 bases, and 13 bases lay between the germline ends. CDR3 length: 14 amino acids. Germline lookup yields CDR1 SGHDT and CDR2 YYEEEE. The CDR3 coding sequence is TGTGCCAGCAGCTTCGCCAGCCAGGGGGAGACCCAGTACTTC. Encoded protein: CASSFASQGETQYF.

The CDR3 region is CASNPWTGKETQYF. CDR3 bases: TGTGCCAGCAATCCTTGGACAGGGAAAGAGACCCAGTACTTC. The V call is TRBV2, the J call TRBJ2-5; 8 nucleotides line up with TRBD1. V dropped 7 bases and J dropped 3; count of bases not matched to a gene: 7. Germline V gene sequence: CDR1 SNHLY, CDR2 FYNNEI. CDR3 size: 14 residues.

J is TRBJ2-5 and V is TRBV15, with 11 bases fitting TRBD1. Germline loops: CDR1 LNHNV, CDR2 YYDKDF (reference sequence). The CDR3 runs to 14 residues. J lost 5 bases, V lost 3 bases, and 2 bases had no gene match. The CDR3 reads CATSRDRGHETQYF. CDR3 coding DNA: TGTGCCACCAGCAGGGACAGGGGGCATGAGACCCAGTACTTC. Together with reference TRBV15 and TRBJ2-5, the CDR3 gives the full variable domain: DAMVIQNPRYQVTQFGKPVTLSCSQTLNHNVMYWYQQKSSQAPKLLFHYYDKDFNNEADTPDNFQSRRPNTSFCFLDIRSPGLGDTAMYLCATSRDRGHETQYFGPGTRLLVL.

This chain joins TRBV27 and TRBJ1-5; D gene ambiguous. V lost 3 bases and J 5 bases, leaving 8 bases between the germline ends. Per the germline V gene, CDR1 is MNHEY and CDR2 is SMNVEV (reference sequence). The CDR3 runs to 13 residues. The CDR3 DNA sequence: TGTGCCAGCAGTTTCCTCCCCTATCAGCCCCAGCATTTT. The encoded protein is CASSFLPYQPQHF.

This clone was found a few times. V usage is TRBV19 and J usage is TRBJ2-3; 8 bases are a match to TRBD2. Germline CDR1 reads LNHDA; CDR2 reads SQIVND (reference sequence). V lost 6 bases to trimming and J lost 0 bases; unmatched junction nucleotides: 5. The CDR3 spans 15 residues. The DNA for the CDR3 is TGTGCCAGTAGACTAGCTAGCGGGAGCACAGATACGCAGTATTTT. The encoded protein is CASRLASGSTDTQYF. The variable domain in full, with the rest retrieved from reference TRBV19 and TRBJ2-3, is DGGITQSPKYLFRKEGQNVTLSCEQNLNHDAMYWYRQDPGQGLRLIYYSQIVNDFQKGDIAEGYSVSREKKESFPLTVTSAQKNPTAFYLCASRLASGSTDTQYFGPGTRLTVL.

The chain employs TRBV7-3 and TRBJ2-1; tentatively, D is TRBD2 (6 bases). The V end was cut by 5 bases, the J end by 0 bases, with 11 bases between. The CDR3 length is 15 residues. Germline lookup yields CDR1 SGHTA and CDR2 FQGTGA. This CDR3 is CASSELGGSYNEQFF. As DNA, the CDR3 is TGTGCCAGCAGCGAATTGGGGGGCTCCTACAATGAGCAGTTCTTC.

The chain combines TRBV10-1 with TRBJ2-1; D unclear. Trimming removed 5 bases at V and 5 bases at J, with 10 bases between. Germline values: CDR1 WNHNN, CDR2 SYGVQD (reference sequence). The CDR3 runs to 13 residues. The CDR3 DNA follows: TGCGCCAGCAGTACCGCTAACCACAATGAGCAGTTCTTC. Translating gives CASSTANHNEQFF.

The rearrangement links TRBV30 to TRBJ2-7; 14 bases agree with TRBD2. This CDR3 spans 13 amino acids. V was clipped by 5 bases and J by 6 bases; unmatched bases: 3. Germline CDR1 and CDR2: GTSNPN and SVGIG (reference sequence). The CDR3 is CAWGLAGGFEQYF. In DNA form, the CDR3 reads TGTGCCTGGGGACTAGCGGGAGGATTCGAGCAGTACTTC. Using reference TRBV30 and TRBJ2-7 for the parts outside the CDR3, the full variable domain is SQTIHQWPATLVQPVGSPLSLECTVEGTSNPNLYWYRQAAGRGLQLLFYSVGIGQISSEVPQNLSASRPQDRQFILSSKKLLLSDSGFYLCAWGLAGGFEQYFGPGTRLTVT.